Presented here are 29 T cell receptor beta chains from one specimen sequenced in a study of regulatory T cells in long-lasting Graves disease. Time point defined: newly diagnosed GD, antithyroid drugs for less than 3 months. With RNA extracted from PBMCs as input, the TCR library was made. For TCR beta, libraries came from iRepertoire HTBI primers and Arm-PCR of CDR3 regions. MiXCR, run by TCRdb on the multiplex PCR reads, gives a single entry per CDR3 protein. Of roughly 530,000 distinct CDR3 sequences in the sample, more than 15% are singletons; the top ten hold roughly 25%. These data also featured in a second study, about T cells in Graves' hyperthyroidism and ophthalmopathy.

This specimen was peripheral blood mononuclear cells (PBMCs), taken at new diagnosis, from a patient treated with antithyroid drugs. The source of these receptors is a woman aged 40-60 years with Graves disease.

At least ten counts were recorded for this clonotype. The chain uses TRBV3-1 and TRBJ2-5; D uncertain. The CDR3 is 14 amino acids. Trimming left V 4 bases short and J 0 bases short, with 9 bases between. From germline, CDR1 is LGHDT and CDR2 YNNKEL (reference sequence). The CDR3 here is CASSPRVDQETQYF. In DNA form, the CDR3 reads TGTGCCAGCAGCCCCCGAGTGGACCAAGAGACCCAGTACTTC.

This clonotype was counted between two and nine times. This chain links TRBV19 with TRBJ1-6; the D gene is possibly TRBD1 (5 bases). Germline V gene data show CDR1 as LNHDA and CDR2 as SQIVND (reference sequence). V lost 4 bases and J lost 9, with 13 bases in between. This CDR3 region has 14 residues. This CDR3 reads CASSTGRAASPLHF. The CDR3 DNA follows: TGTGCCAGTAGTACGGGACGGGCGGCTTCACCCCTCCACTTT.

There are a few counts of this clonotype. V gene TRBV20-1 combines with J gene TRBJ2-1; 11 nucleotides agree with TRBD2. The V and J ends lost 5 bases and 7 bases, in that order; junction bases with no gene match: 7. There are 14 residues in the CDR3. The germline V gene has CDR1 DFQATT and CDR2 SNEGSKA (reference sequence). The CDR3, as DNA: TGCAGTGCTCCGATTAGCGGGGGGGCTAATGAGCAGTTCTTC. Amino acids: CSAPISGGANEQFF.

This clonotype turned up a few times. The rearrangement links TRBV13 to TRBJ1-2; D is perhaps TRBD1 (5 bases). The V end was cut by 4 bases, the J end by 4 bases, with 13 bases between. The CDR3 is 14 amino acids. The germline gives CDR1 PRHDT, CDR2 FYEKMQ (reference sequence). The CDR3 spells CASSSRDAAYGYTF. The DNA of the CDR3 is TGTGCCAGCAGCTCCAGGGATGCCGCCTATGGCTACACCTTC.

This clonotype appeared many times. The rearrangement joins TRBV3-1 to TRBJ2-2; D remains unclear. CDR1 is LGHDT, CDR2 YNNKEL, per germline (reference sequence). The CDR3 is made up of 16 amino acids. The ends were cut back, 1 base at V and 1 base at J, with 10 bases in the middle. CDR3 sequence reads: CASSQVSQQNTGELFF. Written as DNA, the CDR3 is TGTGCCAGCAGCCAAGTGAGCCAGCAGAACACCGGGGAGCTGTTTTTT.

The rearrangement uses TRBV19 and TRBJ1-2; TRBD1 aligns across 12 bases. Per the germline V gene, CDR1 is LNHDA and CDR2 is SQIVND (reference sequence). This CDR3 has 16 residues. V lost 4 bases, J lost 3 bases, and 6 bases stayed unmatched. CDR3 residues: CASSTQGQGADYGYTF. The CDR3 region has the DNA TGTGCCAGTAGTACCCAGGGACAGGGGGCGGACTATGGCTACACCTTC.

The chain recombines TRBV19 with TRBJ1-2, with D uncertain. The CDR3 totals 14 residues. CDR1 is LNHDA and CDR2 is SQIVND in the germline V gene (reference sequence). Trimming took 7 bases from V and 8 from J, leaving 20 bases between them. The CDR3 DNA follows: TGTGCCAGTATGAACGGCCTCATCTCGGGAGGCTACACCTTC. Translating it yields CASMNGLISGGYTF.

Points on this clonotype: With a much larger clone just one base away, this may be a read error. This chain links TRBV12-3 or TRBV12-4 with TRBJ1-2; 7 bases map to TRBD1. The CDR3 spans 13 residues. The trim removed 3 bases at V and 3 bases at J, leaving 1 base unmatched. The CDR3 protein is CASSFTGDYGYTF. The CDR3 nucleotides read TGTGCCAGCAGTTTTACAGGGGACTATGGCTACACCTTC.

This clonotype has only a few counts. The CDR3 loop reads CASSLSPASGGYNEQFF. The CDR3 DNA reads TGTGCCAGCTCGCTATCCCCCGCTAGCGGGGGGTACAATGAGCAGTTCTTC. The gene calls are TRBV18 and TRBJ2-1, with 11 bases aligning to TRBD2. Per germline, CDR1 KGHSH and CDR2 LQKENI. The CDR3 covers 17 residues. The trim removed 6 bases at V and 4 bases at J, leaving 11 bases unmatched.

This clonotype appeared many times. The chain links TRBV7-8 to TRBJ2-5; TRBD1 aligns across 7 bases. Germline loops: CDR1 SGHVS, CDR2 FQNEAQ. This CDR3 region has 16 residues. J gave up 5 bases and V 4 bases, and 13 bases lay outside the gene matches. Written as DNA, the CDR3 is TGTGCCAGCAGCTCGTTCGACAGGGACGATGGGGAGACCCAGTACTTC. Its protein is CASSSFDRDDGETQYF.

V is TRBV18 and J is TRBJ1-1; TRBD1 agrees at 8 bases. V dropped 6 bases and J dropped 0; count of bases not matched to a gene: 6. The CDR3 loop spans 15 amino acids. The germline V gene has CDR1 KGHSH and CDR2 LQKENI. The CDR3 sequence is CASSGQGLVNTEAFF. The DNA of the CDR3 is TGTGCCAGCTCTGGACAGGGTTTGGTGAACACTGAAGCTTTCTTT.

This clonotype was detected ten times or more. The chain carries TRBV7-2 and TRBJ2-7, with unresolved D. The CDR3 loop spans 12 amino acids. Germline lookup yields CDR1 SGHTA and CDR2 FQGNSA. V dropped 5 bases and J dropped 3 bases, with 8 bases sitting between them. The CDR3 loop is CASSPNRYEQYF. The DNA for the CDR3 is TGTGCCAGCAGCCCAAACCGCTACGAGCAGTACTTC.

This clonotype has a handful of counts. The V and J genes are TRBV11-2 and TRBJ1-1; TRBD1 is a possible D gene (5 bases). Germline CDR1 is SGHAT and CDR2 is FQNNGV. CDR3 length: 16 amino acids. V lost 5 bases and J 0 bases, leaving 16 bases between the germline ends. The CDR3 sequence: CASSRQGRGMNTEAFF. The CDR3 region has the DNA TGTGCCAGCAGCCGTCAGGGTCGAGGGATGAACACTGAAGCTTTCTTT.

At least ten counts were recorded for this clonotype. The gene calls are TRBV9 and TRBJ1-5, with 9 bases lining up with TRBD1. Germline-derived CDR1 and CDR2 are SGDLS and YYNGEE. CDR3 length: 13 residues. J was trimmed by 10 bases and V by 4 bases; bases with no gene match: 6. CDR3 bases: TGTGCCAGCAGCCAAGGACAGGGGCTACCCCAGCATTTT. Protein sequence: CASSQGQGLPQHF.

This clonotype was seen at least ten times. CDR3 residues: CASSRVWGEAFF. CDR3 sequence (DNA): TGTGCCAGCAGTCGGGTTTGGGGTGAAGCTTTCTTT. The rearrangement uses TRBV6-1 and TRBJ1-1; D ambiguous. The ends were cut back, 5 bases at V and 7 bases at J, with 11 bases in the middle. CDR3 length: 12 residues. Germline V gene sequence: CDR1 MNHNS, CDR2 SASEGT.

This clonotype was detected many times. The CDR3 DNA follows: TGTGCCAGTAGTCTAGGACTTCTGCCCGGGAATGGCTACACCTTC. As protein: CASSLGLLPGNGYTF. This chain joins TRBV19 and TRBJ1-2; D not certain. CDR1 and CDR2 (germline): LNHDA, SQIVND (reference sequence). V dropped 5 bases and J dropped 6 bases, with 19 bases sitting between them. The CDR3 is 15 amino acids.

This clonotype was counted ten times or more. The gene calls are TRBV12-3 or TRBV12-4 and TRBJ2-3; TRBD2 agrees at 8 bases. This CDR3 is 16 amino acids long. Germline trimming cut 7 bases from V and 2 bases from J; bases unmatched to any gene: 11. In DNA, the CDR3 is TGTGCCAGCACCCCGGGAGGCGGGGGGCTCACAGATACGCAGTATTTT. It codes for CASTPGGGGLTDTQYF.

This clonotype was detected many times. The chain links TRBV5-5 to TRBJ2-7; D possibly corresponds to TRBD2 (6 bases). The CDR3 is 13 amino acids. The germline V gene encodes CDR1 SGHKS and CDR2 YYEKEE (reference sequence). V was cut by 4 bases and J by 2 bases, with 10 bases left in between. The CDR3 loop is CASSAGRTYEQYF. The DNA for the CDR3 is TGTGCCAGCAGCGCGGGACGGACCTACGAGCAGTACTTC.

This chain joins TRBV12-3 or TRBV12-4 and TRBJ2-7; 8 nucleotides match TRBD1. The length of the CDR3 is 13 residues. J gave up 3 bases and V 6 bases, and 4 bases lay outside the gene matches. CDR3 DNA: TGTGCCAGCAGGACGACAGGGGACTACGAGCAGTACTTC. This translates into CASRTTGDYEQYF.

This clonotype was counted between two and nine times. The rearrangement uses TRBV19 and TRBJ1-2; no definite D call. The length of the CDR3 is 13 residues. Germline V lookup: CDR1 LNHDA, CDR2 SQIVND (reference sequence). Trimming took off 2 bases at V and 6 bases at J, with 10 bases between the two ends. CDR3 nucleotide sequence: TGTGCCAGTAGTATAATTTACAAGGATGGCTACACCTTC. Translated, it gives CASSIIYKDGYTF.

This clonotype was detected a few times. The chain couples TRBV13 to TRBJ2-1; D gene ambiguous. The V end lost 5 bases, the J end lost 9 bases, and 11 bases lay between the germline ends. The CDR3 extends over 12 amino acids. Germline V CDR1 and CDR2: PRHDT, FYEKMQ (reference sequence). This CDR3 reads CASSLFRAEQFF. The CDR3 region has the DNA TGTGCCAGCAGCCTTTTTAGAGCTGAGCAGTTCTTC. The whole variable domain, filled in from reference TRBV13 and TRBJ2-1, reads AAGVIQSPRHLIKEKRETATLKCYPIPRHDTVYWYQQGPGQDPQFLISFYEKMQSDKGSIPDRFSAQQFSDYHSELNMSSLELGDSALYFCASSLFRAEQFFGPGTRLTVL.

The V and J genes are TRBV12-5 and TRBJ1-2; D uncertain. Germline values: CDR1 LGHNT, CDR2 FRNRAP. V lost 2 bases to trimming and J lost 5 bases, with 9 bases between them. The CDR3 covers 13 residues. CDR3 residues: CASGLSTLYGYTF. The CDR3 DNA reads as TGTGCTAGTGGTTTGTCCACCCTTTATGGCTACACCTTC.

The table lists this clonotype with many counts. This chain joins TRBV7-3 and TRBJ2-7; 9 bases are shared with TRBD1. J was trimmed by 2 bases and V by 2 bases; bases with no gene match: 4. This CDR3 is built from 15 residues. Germline CDR1 and CDR2: SGHTA and FQGTGA. Written as DNA, the CDR3 is TGTGCCAGCAGCTTAGGTGGGACAGGGCCCTACGAGCAGTACTTC. Residues: CASSLGGTGPYEQYF.

In this sample, this clonotype turned up a few times. The J gene is TRBJ2-1, the V gene TRBV20-1; the match to TRBD2 covers 8 bases. CDR3 length: 15 amino acids. V lost 5 bases to trimming and J lost 3 bases; unmatched junction nucleotides: 9. Germline V gene sequence: CDR1 DFQATT, CDR2 SNEGSKA (reference sequence). In nucleotides, the CDR3 is TGCAGTGCTGCGTCCCTACGGGGGGGCTACAATGAGCAGTTCTTC. Its protein product is CSAASLRGGYNEQFF.

The chain has TRBV11-3 and TRBJ2-3, with D possibly TRBD2 on 6 matching bases. This CDR3 has 13 amino acids. Trimming stripped 1 base from V and 6 bases from J, with 8 bases between. The V gene's germline CDR1 is SGHNT and CDR2 YENEEA. The CDR3 DNA follows: TGTGCCAGCAGCTTAGCGGCGGGGGATACGCAGTATTTT. It specifies CASSLAAGDTQYF.

This clonotype was detected only a few times. The chain links TRBV5-1 to TRBJ2-5; 10 bases are shared with TRBD2. Trimming at V came to 3 bases and at J to 2 bases, leaving 7 bases not matched to a gene. This CDR3 is 16 amino acids long. Germline loops: CDR1 SGHRS, CDR2 YFSETQ. CDR3 loop: CASSSSGGLWQETQYF. CDR3 DNA: TGCGCCAGCAGCTCTAGCGGGGGCCTGTGGCAAGAGACCCAGTACTTC.

This clonotype came up a few times. The chain combines TRBV6-5 with TRBJ1-1, with 9 bases identical to TRBD1. The junction had 0 bases not matched to a gene; V was cut back by 0 bases and J by 4 bases. The CDR3 sequence is 14 residues long. Looked up from germline, CDR1 is MNHEY and CDR2 is SVGAGI. The CDR3 sequence: CASSYSDRGTEAFF. CDR3 nucleotide sequence: TGTGCCAGCAGTTACTCGGACAGGGGCACTGAAGCTTTCTTT.

This clonotype came up many times. V usage is TRBV6-1 and J usage is TRBJ1-3, with D unresolved. The V gene's germline CDR1 is MNHNS and CDR2 SASEGT. Trimming removed 5 bases from V and 0 bases from J, with 14 bases in between. The CDR3 is 16 amino acids. DNA of the CDR3: TGTGCCAGCAGTACTACAACTGCAACCTCTGGAAACACCATATATTTT. Translated: CASSTTTATSGNTIYF.

The gene calls are TRBV3-1 and TRBJ2-7; 8 positions match TRBD2. V lost 4 bases and J lost 2; bases outside the gene matches: 7. Germline V lookup: CDR1 LGHDT, CDR2 YNNKEL (reference sequence). The CDR3 is 15 amino acids. This CDR3 reads CASSPGRGLTYEQYF. CDR3 in DNA: TGTGCCAGCAGCCCCGGGAGGGGCTTGACCTACGAGCAGTACTTC.